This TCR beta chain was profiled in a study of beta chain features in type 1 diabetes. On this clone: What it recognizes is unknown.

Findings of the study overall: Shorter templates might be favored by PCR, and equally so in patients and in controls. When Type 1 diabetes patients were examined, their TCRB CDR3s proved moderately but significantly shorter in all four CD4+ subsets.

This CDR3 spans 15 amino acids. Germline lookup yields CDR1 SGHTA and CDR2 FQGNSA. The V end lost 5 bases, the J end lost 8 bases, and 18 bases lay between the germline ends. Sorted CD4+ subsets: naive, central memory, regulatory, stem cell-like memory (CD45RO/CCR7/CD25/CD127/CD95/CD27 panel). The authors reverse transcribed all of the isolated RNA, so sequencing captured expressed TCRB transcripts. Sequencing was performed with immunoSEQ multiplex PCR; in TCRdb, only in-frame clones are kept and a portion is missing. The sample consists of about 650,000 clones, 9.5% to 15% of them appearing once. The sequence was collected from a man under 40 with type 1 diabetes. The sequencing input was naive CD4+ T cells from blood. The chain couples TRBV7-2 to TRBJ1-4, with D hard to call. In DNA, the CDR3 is TGTGCCAGCAGCCCCTGGCAGCCTGGGCGGGAAAAACTGTTTTTT. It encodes CASSPWQPGREKLFF.